The TCR beta chain under discussion was sequenced for a study of OX40 agonist ivuxolimab in advanced cancers. General notes on the study: Ivuxolimab, which targeted the costimulatory receptor OX40 (CD134), was an agonistic, fully human IgG2 monoclonal antibody. Intravenous ivuxolimab was administered to patients every 2 weeks at six dose levels: 0.01, 0.1, 0.3, 1.5, 3 and 10 mg/kg. Of the approximately 50 patients in dose escalation, around 20 had hepatocellular carcinoma, some 15 had melanoma, 9 had renal cell carcinoma and 9 had head and neck cancer. A male proportion of roughly 85% and a mean age of 60 years, ranging from 23 to 79, were recorded for the dose-escalation cohort. Prior anti-PD-1, anti-PD-L1 or anti-CTLA-4 therapy was permitted, and less than 45% of dose-escalation patients had received checkpoint inhibitors. Partial responses were achieved by three dose-escalation patients, of whom one had hepatocellular carcinoma and two had cutaneous melanoma. The purpose of peripheral TCRbeta sequencing was to test whether ivuxolimab changed TCR sequence diversity and led to clonal T-cell expansion. The paper reports the monotherapy dose-escalation portion (N of about 50 patients) of the phase I ivuxolimab trial. General study outcomes and caveats: Clonal expansion of both CD4+ and CD8+ blood T cells was observed from baseline to week 6 at doses 0.1 to 3.0 mg/kg. Low levels of normalized T-cell clonal expansion were also seen in some patients who did not respond. On average, CD8+ T cells showed more expanded clones than CD4+ T cells after ivuxolimab. Antigen specificity was not determined for the clonally expanded peripheral T cells. In partial responders in the 0.1-3.0 mg/kg groups, normalized peripheral clonal expansion was found to be among the lowest, especially among CD8+ T cells.

Patients with a history of autoimmune disease or receiving systemic immunosuppression were excluded from the trial. Peripheral blood for TCR sequencing was collected from all dose cohorts at baseline, on cycle 4 day 1, and on cycle 7 day 1. Samples came from an open-label, multicenter, first-in-human phase I dose-escalation trial of ivuxolimab. Adults with locally advanced or metastatic melanoma, renal cell, hepatocellular, or head and neck squamous cell carcinoma were enrolled in the trial. Before TCR sequencing, CD4+ T cells and CD8+ T cells were sorted from peripheral blood as separate populations. Trimming takes 2 bases from V and 2 bases from J, and the germline ends sit 20 bases apart. The CDR3, cysteine through phenylalanine, is 18 amino acids long. Only CDR3 DNA is held: 54 bases, read in frame from base 1. Reading the germline V gene gives CDR1 SGHTA and CDR2 FQGNSA. Genomic DNA was isolated from the sorted cells so that the TCRbeta CDR3 region could be sequenced. TCRbeta CDR3 regions were sequenced using the immunoSEQ Assay. TCRdb limited this immuneACCESS table to in-frame rearrangements with V and J called. A share of clones is missing; checked studies link under half to unresolved V genes, and the rest is unexplained. Present in this sample are tens of thousands of clones, about nine tenths of which were seen just once. More than 14% of the sample belongs to the ten largest clones.

On this clone itself: The antigen it binds to is not known. It has no much larger one-base neighbor in the sample; base qualities were not kept.

The sequence was obtained from an adult with an advanced solid tumor such as melanoma, head and neck, liver or kidney cancer. Recombination joined TRBV7-2 with TRBJ2-3; the D gene cannot be named for sure. The sequences come from CD4+ or CD8+ T cells sorted from blood, collected in a trial of the OX40 agonist ivuxolimab. The CDR3 is CASSLLGGFLKLTDTQYF. The DNA sequence is given as TGTGCCAGCAGCTTACTGGGCGGCTTTCTGAAACTCACAGATACGCAGTATTTT.